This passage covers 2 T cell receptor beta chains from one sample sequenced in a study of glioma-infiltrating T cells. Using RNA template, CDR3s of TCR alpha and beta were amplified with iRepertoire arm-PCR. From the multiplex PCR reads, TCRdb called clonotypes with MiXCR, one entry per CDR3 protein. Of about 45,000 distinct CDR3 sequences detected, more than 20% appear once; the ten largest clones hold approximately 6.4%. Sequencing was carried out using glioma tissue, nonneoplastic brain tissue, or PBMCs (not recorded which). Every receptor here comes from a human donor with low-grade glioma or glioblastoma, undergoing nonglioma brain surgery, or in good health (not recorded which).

In DNA form, the CDR3 reads TGTGCCAGCAGTCGAAAATGGGGGGACAGGTACACCGACGGAGCTAACTATGGCTACACCTTC. Protein product: CASSRKWGDRYTDGANYGYTF. The V gene is TRBV6-4, the J gene TRBJ1-2; 8 bases line up with TRBD1. Unmatched junction bases numbered 23, after V lost 5 bases and J lost 0 bases. The germline CDR1 and CDR2 sequences are MRHNA and SNTAGT. The CDR3 is 21 residues long.

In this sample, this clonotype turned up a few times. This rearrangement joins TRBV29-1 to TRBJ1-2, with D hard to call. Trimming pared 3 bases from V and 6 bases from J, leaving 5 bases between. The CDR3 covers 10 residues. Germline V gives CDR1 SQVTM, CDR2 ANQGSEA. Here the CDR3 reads CSVDKDGYTF. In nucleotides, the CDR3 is TGCAGCGTTGATAAGGATGGCTACACCTTC.